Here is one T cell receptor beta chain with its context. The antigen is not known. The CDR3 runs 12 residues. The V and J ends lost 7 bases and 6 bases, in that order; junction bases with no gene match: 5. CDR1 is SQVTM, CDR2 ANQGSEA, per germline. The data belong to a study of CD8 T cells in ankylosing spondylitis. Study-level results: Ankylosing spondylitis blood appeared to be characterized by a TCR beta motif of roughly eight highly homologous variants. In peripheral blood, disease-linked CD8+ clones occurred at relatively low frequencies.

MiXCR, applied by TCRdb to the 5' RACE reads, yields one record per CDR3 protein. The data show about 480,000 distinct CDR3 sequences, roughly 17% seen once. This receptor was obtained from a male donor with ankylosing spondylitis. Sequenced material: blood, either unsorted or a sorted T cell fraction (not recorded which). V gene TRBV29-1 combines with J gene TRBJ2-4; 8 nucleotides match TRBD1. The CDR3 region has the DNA TGCAGCGGGAAGACAGGGGCAAACATTCAGTACTTC. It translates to CSGKTGANIQYF.